These T cell receptor beta chains were read from a single sample in a study of tumor T cells in aggressive B-cell lymphoma. TCRdb keeps only in-frame clones here, not all; method: immunoSEQ multiplex PCR. The table lists roughly 3,200 clones, around 68% of them singletons. The specimen was tumor tissue. These TCRs come from an adult with diffuse large B cell lymphoma. Each CDR3 is given with its conserved first and last residue. D genes are given only for firm matches. Size tells how often a clone was seen (once, few, many) or the class of an expanded clone, and some rows leave it out.

once TRBJ2-7 TRBD1 TRBV2 CASRLRDRIPYEQYF TGTGCCAGCAGGCTCCGGGACAGGATCCCCTACGAGCAGTACTTC
- TRBJ1-6 - TRBV18 CASSPSGVNNSPLHF TGTGCCAGCTCACCATCGGGGGTAAATAATTCACCCCTCCACTTT
- TRBJ1-1 - TRBV4-3 CASSQETGVRTEAFF TGCGCCAGCAGCCAAGAAACGGGGGTCCGAACTGAAGCTTTCTTT
- TRBJ2-5 TRBD2 TRBV6-1 CASSEEVAGWEETQYF TGTGCCAGCAGTGAAGAGGTAGCGGGATGGGAAGAGACCCAGTACTTC
- TRBJ1-1 - TRBV20-1 CRVDCEAFF TGCAGGGTCGACTGTGAAGCTTTCTTT
- TRBJ2-6 - TRBV25-1 CASSEPGAGANVLTF TGTGCCAGCAGTGAACCAGGGGCTGGGGCCAACGTCCTGACTTTC
- TRBJ1-4 - TRBV5-4 CASSLGFGEKLFF TGTGCCAGCAGCTTGGGATTCGGGGAAAAACTGTTTTTT
- TRBJ1-1 - TRBV7-8 CASSLGRGLNTEAFF TGTGCCAGCAGCTTAGGGAGGGGTCTGAACACTGAAGCTTTCTTT
- TRBJ1-1 TRBD1 TRBV29-1 CSASGGLNIEAFF TGCAGCGCCTCAGGGGGCTTGAACATTGAAGCTTTCTTT
- TRBJ2-3 TRBD2 TRBV28 CASSFGTSGRADTQYF TGTGCCAGCAGTTTCGGGACTAGCGGGAGGGCAGATACGCAGTATTTT
- TRBJ2-5 - TRBV2 CASSERLQETQYF TGTGCCAGCAGTGAAAGACTACAAGAGACCCAGTACTTC
once TRBJ1-1 - TRBV5-1 CALTKSRGEDTEAFF TGCGCCTTAACTAAAAGTCGGGGTGAGGACACTGAAGCTTTCTTT
few TRBJ1-5 TRBD1 TRBV10-3 CAISEGQGAGQPQHF TGTGCCATCAGTGAGGGACAGGGGGCTGGTCAGCCCCAGCATTTT
- TRBJ1-3 - TRBV5-6 CASSLKSPGNTIYF TGTGCCAGCAGCTTGAAATCCCCGGGAAACACCATATATTTT
- TRBJ2-5 TRBD2 TRBV5-4 CASSLRTSGRETQYF TGTGCCAGCAGCCTCAGGACTAGCGGTAGGGAGACCCAGTACTTC
large TRBJ2-7 - TRBV21-1 CASSNPTSGYEQYF TGTGCCAGCAGCAATCCGACTAGCGGGTACGAGCAGTACTTC
once TRBJ1-1 TRBD1 TRBV5-1 CASSLSTGGGTEAFF TGCGCCAGCAGCTTGTCAACAGGGGGCGGAACTGAAGCTTTCTTT
few TRBJ1-1 - TRBV29-1 CSVVLNTEAFF TGCAGCGTTGTTCTAAACACTGAAGCTTTCTTT
- TRBJ2-5 TRBD2 TRBV7-2 CTSSPFSGNQETQYF TGTACCAGCAGTCCCTTTAGCGGGAATCAAGAGACCCAGTACTTC
large TRBJ1-1 TRBD1 TRBV6-6 CASSDRQGLEAFF TGTGCCAGCAGTGACCGACAGGGGCTAGAAGCTTTCTTT
- TRBJ1-2 - TRBV6-1 CASSEEGTYYGYTF TGTGCCAGCAGTGAAGAGGGGACATACTATGGCTACACCTTC
- TRBJ1-1 - TRBV6-6 CASSSLWNTEAFF TGTGCCAGCAGTTCTCTTTGGAACACTGAAGCTTTCTTT
- TRBJ2-1 TRBD2 TRBV7-9 CASSPKEGLAAYNEQFF TGTGCCAGCAGCCCCAAGGAGGGACTAGCGGCCTACAATGAGCAGTTCTTC
- TRBJ1-1 TRBD1 TRBV5-1 CASSAQGGNTEAFF TGCGCCAGCAGCGCACAGGGGGGGAACACTGAAGCTTTCTTT
few TRBJ1-6 TRBD1 TRBV28 CASFRGLSDSPLHF TGTGCCAGCTTCAGGGGGCTTTCAGATTCACCCCTCCACTTT
- TRBJ2-3 - TRBV6-1 CASSGDINTDTQYF TGTGCCAGCAGTGGTGACATAAACACAGATACGCAGTATTTT
- TRBJ1-3 - TRBV5-1 CASSLGALSGNTIYF TGCGCCAGCAGCTTGGGGGCCCTCTCTGGAAACACCATATATTTT
few TRBJ2-5 - TRBV5-1 CASSLRGSGQETQYF TGCGCCAGCAGCTTAAGGGGTTCCGGACAAGAGACCCAGTACTTC
- TRBJ2-3 TRBD2 TRBV27 CASSRGSGASTDTQYF TGTGCCAGCTCCAGAGGTAGCGGGGCTAGCACAGATACGCAGTATTTT
- TRBJ1-1 - TRBV18 CASSPSQGGTEAFF TGTGCCAGCTCACCAAGTCAAGGCGGCACTGAAGCTTTCTTT
- TRBJ1-5 - TRBV6-1 CASSEEGLRLAQHF TGTGCCAGCAGTGAAGAGGGACTCAGGCTGGCCCAGCATTTT
- TRBJ2-1 TRBD1 TRBV9 CASSEAGGVYNEQFF TGTGCCAGCAGCGAGGCAGGGGGCGTATACAATGAGCAGTTCTTC